Each of the 12 T cell receptor beta chains below was sequenced from the same sample in a study of blood T cell repertoires in COVID-19. Assay: immunoSEQ multiplex PCR; the TCRdb copy retains only in-frame clones and omits some. The sample consists of 300,000 to 350,000 clones, about nine tenths of them appearing once. The material sequenced was PBMCs or T cells enriched from blood (not recorded which). All receptors come from a woman aged 30 to 39 who had been exposed to COVID-19.

This chain uses TRBV7-8 with TRBJ2-7; TRBD2 matches at 7 bases. The CDR3 covers 15 residues. The V and J ends lost 5 bases and 3 bases, in that order; junction bases with no gene match: 10. The germline V gene has CDR1 SGHVS and CDR2 FQNEAQ. The CDR3 loop reads CASSPPRREGYEQYF. CDR3 in DNA: TGTGCCAGCAGCCCCCCCCGGAGGGAGGGCTACGAGCAGTACTTC.

The rearrangement links TRBV11-2 to TRBJ1-2, with D possibly matching TRBD1 (5 bases). The CDR3 consists of 14 residues. Trimming took off 5 bases at V and 0 bases at J, with 10 bases between the two ends. Germline assignment: CDR1 SGHAT and CDR2 FQNNGV. The chain's CDR3 is CASSPGGANYGYTF. CDR3 in DNA: TGTGCCAGCAGCCCCGGAGGGGCTAACTATGGCTACACCTTC.

DNA for the CDR3: TGTGCCAGCAGCGGCAGGGTAGACGAGCAGTACTTC. Translated, it gives CASSGRVDEQYF. The gene calls are TRBV7-8 and TRBJ2-7, with a possible D match to TRBD1 (5 bases). This CDR3 has 12 amino acids. V was pared by 5 bases and J by 5 bases, with 10 bases between. Germline assignment: CDR1 SGHVS and CDR2 FQNEAQ.

The CDR3: CASSLDRAPLSQPQHF. DNA for the CDR3: TGTGCCAGCAGTTTAGACAGGGCACCACTTAGCCAGCCCCAGCATTTT. This rearrangement joins TRBV28 to TRBJ1-5; 7 positions match TRBD1. The junction had 11 bases not matched to a gene; V was cut back by 2 bases and J by 7 bases. The CDR3 spans 16 residues. Germline CDR1 and CDR2: MDHEN and SYDVKM.

This chain uses TRBV5-1 with TRBJ2-5; possibly TRBD2 for D (6 bases). Trimming removed 2 bases at V and 1 base at J, with 21 bases between. Germline V lookup: CDR1 SGHRS, CDR2 YFSETQ. The CDR3 runs 18 residues. The DNA of the CDR3 is TGCGCCAGCAGCTTTACCCCTCATACCGGGACTCCCCAAGAGACCCAGTACTTC. This sequence encodes CASSFTPHTGTPQETQYF.

V and J are TRBV5-1 and TRBJ1-2; 7 bases are a match to TRBD1. The junction had 1 base not matched to a gene; V was cut back by 5 bases and J by 0 bases. Germline CDR1 and CDR2: SGHRS and YFSETQ. This CDR3 is 13 amino acids long. The CDR3 reads CASRGQTNYGYTF. In nucleotides, the CDR3 is TGCGCCAGCAGGGGACAGACTAACTATGGCTACACCTTC.

The V call is TRBV9, the J call TRBJ1-3; possible D gene TRBD1, 6 bases. From germline, CDR1 is SGDLS and CDR2 YYNGEE. The CDR3 totals 15 residues. V lost 0 bases, J lost 4 bases, and 11 bases lay in between. The CDR3 DNA reads as TGTGCCAGCAGCGTAGGGTCAGGGACAGGAAACACCATATATTTT. Protein: CASSVGSGTGNTIYF.

Of note for this clone: Other nucleotide sequences from this sample produce the same CDR3. The chain employs TRBV27 and TRBJ1-5; possibly TRBD1 for D (6 bases). V gave up 5 bases and J gave up 6 bases, with 14 bases separating them. Looked up from germline, CDR1 is MNHEY and CDR2 is SMNVEV (reference sequence). This CDR3 has 14 residues. The CDR3 here is CASSPGQGFQPQHF. The CDR3, as DNA: TGTGCCAGCAGTCCAGGGCAGGGGTTTCAGCCCCAGCATTTT.

The J gene is TRBJ1-2, the V gene TRBV12-3 or TRBV12-4, with D tentatively TRBD1 (6 bases). Deletions cut 7 bases from V and 6 bases from J, with 15 bases between. This CDR3 region has 13 residues. The CDR3 sequence: CASTVTGLNGYTF. The CDR3 DNA is TGTGCCAGCACCGTGACAGGTTTGAATGGCTACACCTTC.

The rearrangement links TRBV3-1 (or the pseudogene TRBV3-2) to TRBJ2-5; 8 bases map to TRBD2. The CDR3 spans 16 residues. Germline V gives CDR1 LGHDT, CDR2 YNNKEL (reference sequence). V gave up 4 bases and J gave up 5 bases; unmatched junction bases: 12. The CDR3, as DNA: TGTGCCAGCAGCCTCGCCCCGGGACTAGTAAAGGAGACCCAGTACTTC. This codes for CASSLAPGLVKETQYF.

V usage is TRBV28 and J usage is TRBJ1-1, with TRBD1 matching over 10 bases. The V gene end was trimmed by 9 bases and the J gene end by 3 bases; junction bases not matched to a gene: 10. The CDR3 spans 15 residues. Per the germline V gene, CDR1 is MDHEN and CDR2 is SYDVKM. As DNA, the CDR3 is TGTGCCAGTACGGGACAGGGGAGGGGGTACACTGAAGCTTTCTTT. Its translation: CASTGQGRGYTEAFF.

A single count supports this clone. The gene calls are TRBV28 and TRBJ2-5, with 8 bases fitting TRBD1. Germline CDR1 and CDR2: MDHEN and SYDVKM. The CDR3 has 12 amino acids. The CDR3 sequence: CVATGAGETQYF. CDR3 sequence (DNA): TGTGTCGCGACAGGGGCGGGAGAGACCCAGTACTTC.